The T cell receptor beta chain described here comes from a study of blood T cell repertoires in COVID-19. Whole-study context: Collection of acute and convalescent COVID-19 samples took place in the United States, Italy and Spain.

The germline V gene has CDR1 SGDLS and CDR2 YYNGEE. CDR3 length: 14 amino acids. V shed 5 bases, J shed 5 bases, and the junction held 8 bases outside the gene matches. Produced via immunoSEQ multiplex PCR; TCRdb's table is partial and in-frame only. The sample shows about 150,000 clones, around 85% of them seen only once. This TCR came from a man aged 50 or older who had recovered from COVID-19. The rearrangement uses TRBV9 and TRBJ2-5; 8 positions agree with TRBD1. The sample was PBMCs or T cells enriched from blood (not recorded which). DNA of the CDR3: TGTGCCAGCAGTTCACAGGGGGGCCTGGAGACCCAGTACTTC. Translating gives CASSSQGGLETQYF.